At least ten counts were recorded for the clone carrying this TCR beta chain. Its specificity is unknown. Germline V gene lookup returns CDR1 SGHTA and CDR2 FQGNSA. The ends were cut back, 5 bases at V and 0 bases at J, with 14 bases in the middle. The CDR3 has 15 amino acids. This specimen comes from a study of beta chain features in type 1 diabetes. Study-wide points: Type 1 diabetes patients showed a moderate but significant shortening of TCRB CDR3s in all four CD4+ subsets.

All of the isolated RNA was reverse transcribed, so expressed TCRB transcripts were sequenced. Profiled with immunoSEQ multiplex PCR; TCRdb holds only in-frame clones, not every one. The profile covers 310,000 or so clones, with over 7% appearing a single time and about 1% taken by the ten largest. The receptor was isolated from a man aged 30 to 45 with type 1 diabetes. The specimen was central memory CD4+ T cells from blood. The gene calls are TRBV7-2 and TRBJ2-7, with a tentative D call TRBD1 (5 bases). CDR3 DNA: TGTGCCAGCAGCGATCTCAGGGTCCGCTCCTACGAGCAGTACTTC. It is translated as CASSDLRVRSYEQYF.